This T cell receptor beta chain originates from a study of beta chain features in type 1 diabetes. Comment on this clone: Its specificity is not known.

Between the trimmed V and J ends, which lost 2 bases and 7 bases, there was a span of 12 bases. CDR1 and CDR2 (germline): MDHEN, SYDVKM. The CDR3 runs to 14 residues. TCRB transcripts that were expressed got sequenced, as all of the isolated RNA had been reverse transcribed. Produced via immunoSEQ multiplex PCR; TCRdb's table is partial and in-frame only. Of a few hundred thousand clones in the sample, approximately 14% were seen once. By way of CD45RO/CCR7/CD25/CD127/CD95/CD27, the CD4+ regulatory, stem cell-like memory, central memory and naive cells were sorted. General study findings and limits: Shorter templates might be favored by PCR, equally in patients and controls. Patients' naive, central memory and Treg TCRB repertoires seemed closer to one another than those of healthy donors. Significant though moderate, a shortening of TCRB CDR3s appeared in all four CD4+ subsets of Type 1 diabetes patients.

The sequence came from a man aged 30-40 years with type 1 diabetes. The sequenced material came from naive CD4+ T cells from blood. The chain links TRBV28 to TRBJ1-5; perhaps TRBD1 as D (5 bases). The CDR3 here is CASSLGSGDQPQHF. CDR3 DNA sequence: TGTGCCAGCAGTTTAGGTTCGGGGGACCAGCCCCAGCATTTT.